The TCR beta chain described here comes from a study of T cell responses to AZD1222 COVID-19 vaccine. About the research overall: Second doses were pooled across both intervals (about 4 or about 12 weeks).

Note on this clone: Its antigen is undetermined.

This CDR3 has 17 amino acids. CDR1 KGHDR and CDR2 SFDVKD come from the germline V gene. The junction had 6 bases not matched to a gene; V was cut back by 2 bases and J by 4 bases. The repertoire was sequenced with immunoSEQ multiplex PCR; TCRdb's copy has only in-frame clones and lacks some. The sample holds roughly 100,000 clones, 70% to 90% seen once. Points from the study as a whole: Donors were chiefly white British, with a greater number of females, and clonal diversity was perhaps underestimated. The study sampled repertoires only after the peak T cell response. Per reports, nearly half of all spike-specific TCRs target regions that are unmutated in variants.

The gene calls are TRBV24-1 and TRBJ2-2; 10 nucleotides line up with TRBD1. Sequences were derived from peripheral blood, sampled on day 0 of AZD1222 vaccination. This clonotype originated in an adult in good health. The CDR3 DNA sequence: TGTGCCACCAGTGATTCCCGGACAGGGGGTTTCACCGGGGAGCTGTTTTTT. Protein sequence: CATSDSRTGGFTGELFF.